This entry lists 15 T cell receptor beta chains sequenced from one sample in a study of blood T cell repertoires in COVID-19 (dated by TCRdb to about 2020). Library preparation employed the immunoSEQ multiplex PCR assay. TCRdb stores this immuneACCESS table with in-frame sequences only. Part of the clones is absent; in the studies checked, under half of the shortfall reflects unresolved V genes, and no reason is known for the rest. This sample has roughly 98,000 clones in its table, and around 81% of those were observed once. Together, the top ten hold roughly 10% of the sample. The sample taken for sequencing was peripheral blood. The receptors come from a woman in her 70s with active or convalescent COVID-19.

Turning to this clone: This same CDR3 is encoded by further DNA sequences in the sample. The chain recombines TRBV5-1 with TRBJ1-2; no clear D. Trimming pared 4 bases from V and 5 bases from J, leaving 12 bases between. There are 13 residues in the CDR3. CDR1 is SGHRS and CDR2 is YFSETQ in the germline V gene. CDR3 amino acids: CASSLGTGYGYTF. As DNA, the CDR3 is TGCGCCAGCAGCCTAGGCACGGGTTATGGCTACACCTTC.

This chain links TRBV28 with TRBJ2-7; 13 bases map to TRBD2. V lost 6 bases and J lost 4; bases outside the gene matches: 9. This CDR3 has 16 residues. Germline CDR1 is MDHEN and CDR2 is SYDVKM. CDR3 in amino acids: CASSQRGLAGFYEQYF. The DNA of the CDR3 is TGTGCCAGCAGCCAAAGGGGACTAGCGGGGTTTTACGAGCAGTACTTC.

The V and J genes are TRBV7-9 and TRBJ2-5; 9 nucleotides agree with TRBD2. Germline lookup yields CDR1 SEHNR and CDR2 FQNEAQ (reference sequence). CDR3 length equals 17 residues. The V segment lost 5 bases and the J segment 1 base; nucleotides outside the gene matches: 11. CDR3 protein: CASSPGVTAGGQETQYF. Here the CDR3 DNA reads TGTGCCAGCAGCCCCGGAGTAACAGCGGGGGGCCAAGAGACCCAGTACTTC.

The rearrangement uses TRBV24-1 and TRBJ1-2; 7 bases are a match to TRBD1. V was clipped by 4 bases and J by 3 bases; unmatched bases: 4. This CDR3 is 14 amino acids long. CDR1 is KGHDR and CDR2 is SFDVKD in the germline V gene. In DNA, the CDR3 is TGTGCCACCAGTGACCCCAGGGGGGACTATGGCTACACCTTC. Protein: CATSDPRGDYGYTF.

This clone was observed once. Sequence at one end of the junction differs from germline and may be a read error. The chain uses TRBV15 and TRBJ1-2; TRBD1 might be the D (5 bases). CDR1 LNHNV and CDR2 YYDKDF come from the germline V gene (reference sequence). This CDR3 is built from 12 residues. CDR3 residues: CATSRVLGTLNF. For the CDR3, the DNA is TGTGCCACCAGCAGAGTTTTGGGGACTTTGAACTTC.

This clone has only one observation. The V call is TRBV6-2 or TRBV6-3, the J call TRBJ1-5, with 9 bases matching TRBD1. The trim removed 5 bases at V and 6 bases at J, leaving 11 bases unmatched. The germline gives CDR1 MNHEY, CDR2 SVGEGT. CDR3 length: 16 residues. CDR3 residues: CASSPGTGLYSQPQHF. CDR3 nucleotides: TGTGCCAGCAGTCCAGGGACAGGGCTTTACTCTCAGCCCCAGCATTTT.

The rearrangement joins TRBV27 to TRBJ2-2; 7 bases are shared with TRBD1. The V gene's germline CDR1 is MNHEY and CDR2 SMNVEV (reference sequence). Trimming removed 5 bases from V and 0 bases from J; junction bases left unmatched: 9. The CDR3 spans 17 residues. The CDR3 here is CASSNLLTGTNTGELFF. Here the CDR3 DNA reads TGTGCCAGCAGTAACCTTCTGACAGGGACGAACACCGGGGAGCTGTTTTTT.

The chain joins TRBV7-2 to TRBJ1-2, with 9 nucleotides matching TRBD1. Germline loops: CDR1 SGHTA, CDR2 FQGNSA. This CDR3 is built from 15 residues. J gave up 3 bases and V 5 bases, and 7 bases lay outside the gene matches. CDR3 in amino acids: CASSPQQGADYGYTF. In nucleotides, the CDR3 is TGTGCCAGCAGCCCCCAACAGGGGGCGGACTATGGCTACACCTTC.

This sequence joins TRBV5-5 and TRBJ2-5, with TRBD2 identical over 8 bases. Germline CDR1 SGHKS, CDR2 YYEKEE (reference sequence). The CDR3 extends over 15 amino acids. Germline trimming cut 1 base from V and 5 bases from J; bases unmatched to any gene: 7. CDR3 protein: CASSLSGGSGETQYF. The CDR3, as DNA: TGTGCCAGCAGCTTGAGCGGGGGCTCCGGGGAGACCCAGTACTTC. The complete variable domain, with remaining parts taken from reference TRBV5-5 and TRBJ2-5, reads DAGVTQSPTHLIKTRGQQVTLRCSPISGHKSVSWYQQVLGQGPQFIFQYYEKEERGRGNFPDRFSARQFPNYSSELNVNALLLGDSALYLCASSLSGGSGETQYFGPGTRLLVL.

V usage is TRBV3-1 (or the pseudogene TRBV3-2) and J usage is TRBJ2-1, with TRBD2 as a possible D gene (6 bases). Looked up from germline, CDR1 is LGHDT and CDR2 is YNNKEL (reference sequence). Trimming took off 0 bases at V and 3 bases at J, with 9 bases between the two ends. The CDR3 spans 15 residues. The CDR3 DNA reads as TGTGCCAGCAGCCAAGATGCGGGGAACTACAATGAGCAGTTCTTC. Translation gives CASSQDAGNYNEQFF.

This chain connects TRBV2 to TRBJ1-2, with 7 bases that match TRBD1. Germline lookup yields CDR1 SNHLY and CDR2 FYNNEI. The length of the CDR3 is 15 residues. Germline trimming cut 3 bases from V and 7 bases from J; bases unmatched to any gene: 11. The CDR3 loop is CASSDRGKTLGGYTF. CDR3 nucleotide sequence: TGTGCCAGCAGTGACAGGGGGAAGACTCTGGGTGGCTACACCTTC.

The chain has TRBV2 and TRBJ2-3; 9 nucleotides line up with TRBD2. This CDR3 region has 15 residues. The V gene end was trimmed by 4 bases and the J gene end by 4 bases; junction bases not matched to a gene: 6. Germline V gene lookup returns CDR1 SNHLY and CDR2 FYNNEI. CDR3 sequence (DNA): TGTGCCAGCAGTGCGGGCGGGGGGGTATCAGATACGCAGTATTTT. It yields the protein CASSAGGGVSDTQYF. Full variable domain (outside the CDR3, taken from reference TRBV2 and TRBJ2-3): EPEVTQTPSHQVTQMGQEVILRCVPISNHLYFYWYRQILGQKVEFLVSFYNNEISEKSEIFDDQFSVERPDGSNFTLKIRSTKLEDSAMYFCASSAGGGVSDTQYFGPGTRLTVL.

The chain employs TRBV19 and TRBJ2-4, with 9 bases aligning to TRBD1. The germline V gene encodes CDR1 LNHDA and CDR2 SQIVND (reference sequence). V shed 10 bases, J shed 1 base, and the junction held 14 bases outside the gene matches. The CDR3 sequence is 17 residues long. CDR3 amino acids: CATRGTGTIGAKNIQYF. CDR3 nucleotides: TGTGCCACACGGGGGACAGGGACTATCGGGGCCAAAAACATTCAGTACTTC.

The chain joins TRBV6-1 to TRBJ1-1, with D maybe TRBD1 (6 bases). V gave up 1 base and J gave up 3 bases, with 12 bases separating them. The CDR3 is 15 residues long. Germline V gives CDR1 MNHNS, CDR2 SASEGT. The CDR3 spells CASSEVGQIHTEAFF. CDR3 nucleotides: TGTGCCAGCAGTGAAGTAGGACAGATCCACACTGAAGCTTTCTTT.

The chain links TRBV6-2 or TRBV6-3 to TRBJ1-5, with 9 bases fitting TRBD1. Germline CDR1 is MNHEY and CDR2 is SVGEGT. The CDR3 consists of 17 residues. Trimming at V came to 2 bases and at J to 6 bases, leaving 11 bases not matched to a gene. CDR3 in amino acids: CASSYEAGQGASQPQHF. The DNA of the CDR3 is TGTGCCAGCAGTTACGAGGCGGGACAGGGAGCTAGTCAGCCCCAGCATTTT.